Below, one T cell receptor (beta chain) is given with its context. This CDR3 has 16 residues. The germline gives CDR1 MNHEY, CDR2 SVGEGT. The V segment lost 2 bases and the J segment 8 bases; nucleotides outside the gene matches: 10. This entry is derived from a study of blood T cell repertoires in COVID-19. Study details: In each case, the material was cDNA or gDNA derived from T cells, B-cell-depleted T cells, or PBMCs.

Sequencing was performed with immunoSEQ multiplex PCR; in TCRdb, only in-frame clones are kept and a portion is missing. The sample has roughly 150,000 clones, around 80% seen once. The sequence came from a woman aged 18-30 years who had been exposed to COVID-19. The sequencing input was PBMCs or T cells enriched from blood (not recorded which). This chain links TRBV6-2 or TRBV6-3 with TRBJ2-2, with 8 bases aligning to TRBD1. Here the CDR3 DNA reads TGTGCCAGCAGTTACACCCCAGGGGGCAAGATAGGGGAGCTGTTTTTT. Translated, it gives CASSYTPGGKIGELFF.